This T cell receptor (beta chain) stems from a study of CXCR3-negative and CXCR3-positive naive CD8 T cells. Study-level results: Similar levels of surface CD5 were seen between naive subsets; TCR strength was inferred from TRB CDR3 properties.

On this clonotype: The antigen is not known.

The CDR3 has 14 amino acids. Per the germline V gene, CDR1 is SQVTM and CDR2 is ANQGSEA. The study made its TRB cDNA libraries by 5' RACE, adding UMI labels. TCRdb reanalyzed the 5' RACE reads and collapses them to one entry per CDR3 protein, without DNA. In total, the table holds tens of thousands of distinct CDR3 sequences. J is TRBJ2-7 and V is TRBV29-1; TCRdb's D call of TRBD1 is untestable without DNA. The sequence came from a human donor in good health. Some clones in this sample may be carry-over from other donors' samples. Sequenced: memory CD8+ T cells from blood. CDR3 sequence: CSAVGTGVGYEQYF.